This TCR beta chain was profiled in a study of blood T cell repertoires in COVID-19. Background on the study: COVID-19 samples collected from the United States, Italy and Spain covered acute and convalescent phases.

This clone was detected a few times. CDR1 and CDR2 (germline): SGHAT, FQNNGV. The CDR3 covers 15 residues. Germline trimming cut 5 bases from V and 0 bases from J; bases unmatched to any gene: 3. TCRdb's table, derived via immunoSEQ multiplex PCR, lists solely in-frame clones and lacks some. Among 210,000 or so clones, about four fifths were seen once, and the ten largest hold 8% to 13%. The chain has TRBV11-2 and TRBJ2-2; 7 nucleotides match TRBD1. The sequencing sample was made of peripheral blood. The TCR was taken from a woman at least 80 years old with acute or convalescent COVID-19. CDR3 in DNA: TGTGCCAGCAGCCCCACAGGGGCGAACACCGGGGAGCTGTTTTTT. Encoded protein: CASSPTGANTGELFF.